The source of this T cell receptor (beta chain) is a study of cytomegalovirus exposure and HLA in healthy donors (dated by TCRdb to 2017 to 2019). About the investigation overall: In an earlier analysis of 587 of the donors, 250 to 350 Gb of sequence data and 100 million or so unique TCR beta sequences from roughly 190 million T cells were reported. In a later genetic analysis, genome-wide SNP genotypes for about three fifths of the roughly 670 donors were used, and that subset was treated as a discovery cohort. A later analysis re-analyzed previously published TCR beta repertoires from 650 to 800 donors and added high-resolution HLA genotyping to study TCR occurrence patterns. The study aimed to test whether cataloging public T cell receptors could reveal signatures of past pathogen exposure. Approximately 300 gigabases of sequencing data and 70 million to 95 million unique TCR sequences made up an early release that covered 500 to 700 HLA-typed donors. The study profiled the T cell repertoires of 550 to 700 subjects by immunosequencing and related them to cytomegalovirus serostatus. The study combined high-throughput TCR immunosequencing, statistical association of individual TCRs with disease status, and machine learning to predict cytomegalovirus infection status. On average, about 200,000 unique TCR beta nucleotide sequences were sequenced per donor among 300 to 500 genotyped donors of the cohort, with about 19% of those sequences being non-productive. Of the 300 to 500 genotyped donors, 81% were placed in the genetic ancestry cluster associated with self-reported Caucasian donors. HLA typing covered class I and class II loci at four-digit resolution. To decide whether each TCR beta V gene segment behaved as functional or pseudogenic, an earlier analysis of approximately 600 of the donors relied on high-throughput TCR beta sequencing. Every discovery cohort repertoire had been produced on one sequencing platform. Because of strong linkage in the cohort, five DR-DQ haplotypes were treated as single units for association and clustering. Besides the first cohort of more than 650 subjects, a separate validation cohort made up of 120 different subjects was used. Donor age, sex, ethnicity and CMV serostatus were compiled alongside the repertoire data. The later analysis used no new phenotypic data to find candidate immune exposures, relying instead on TCR beta sequences and their occurrence across donors. The number of donors typed differed by locus, with roughly 620-630 for A, B, C, DRB1 and DQB1, around 520 for DQA1, over 600 for DPA1, and some 450 for DPB1. Study-wide conclusions, independent of this receptor: Because counts were too low, about 15 rarely observed V segments, including chromosome 9 orphons, were left out of the earlier analysis of a few hundred of the donors. Assigning TCR associations to individual alleles was difficult when HLA alleles, especially DR and DQ, strongly co-occurred. Compared with the 666-donor mean, donors in an Asian-associated ancestry cluster had fewer N-insertions in productive TCRs, according to a later genetic analysis. Specific HLA alleles were associated with 15,000 to 20,000 TCR beta sequences at a false discovery rate of 0.05 in a later analysis. In an earlier analysis of some 640 of the donors, most TCR beta V segments were observed in productive rearrangements about 87% or about 30% of the time, broadly matching IMGT annotations. HLA typing was unavailable for some donors at each locus, so association tests used only the typed subset. In a later analysis, TCR association rates were found to vary across HLA loci, with the most associated TCRs seen for DRB1 alleles and the fewest for HLA-C alleles. In vitro tests confirmed that a few of the cytomegalovirus-associated TCR beta chains recognize cytomegalovirus antigens. Correlated functional status among segregating V segments might reflect linkage disequilibrium, but an unknown experimental factor could not be ruled out. Presence/absence analyses assumed roughly uniform sequencing depth across donors, an assumption that may not hold. Several of the top co-occurrence clusters appeared to be linked to parvovirus B19, influenza, CMV and Epstein-Barr virus, according to a later analysis. Cytomegalovirus status was reported to be diagnosed by the classifier with high specificity and sensitivity in both the original and validation cohorts. Some IMGT-functional V segments, including TRBV6-2 and TRBV6-3, could not be told apart with the 87-base-pair reads, so those segments were excluded. Most CMV-associated TCR beta chains appeared to be HLA-restricted in a later analysis, and the HLA associations seemed to be driven largely by CMV exposure. The authors suggested that the approach could potentially be generalized to other disease states and immunological phenotypes. While some public TCRs were present in many individuals, most TCR sequences turned up only very rarely across donors. The study listed 170 or so TCR beta chains as associated with cytomegalovirus. A later genetic analysis associated a missense DCLRE1C variant with V-gene and J-gene trimming of TCR beta chains, and an independent cohort replicated the association. A later analysis found that HLA-associated TCR beta chains were more clonally expanded and had lower generation probabilities than equally common non-associated chains. A further reported finding was that TCR beta sequences accurately predicted the HLA-A and HLA-B alleles for most subjects in the first cohort. In this cohort, only TCR beta chains were sequenced, and detectable features were limited by the absence of alpha or paired-chain data. The sequencing pipeline was judged likely to have produced a cluster of highly shared sequence variants as a technical artifact. Immune exposure information for the cohort was limited to CMV serostatus.

To prepare the library, the immunoSEQ multiplex PCR assay was applied. A mixture of 60 forward primers for TCR Vbeta segments and 13 reverse primers for TCR Jbeta segments was used in the multiplex PCR. Amplification of the CDR3 region of rearranged TCR beta genes was performed with a multiplex PCR assay on genomic DNA. On the Illumina HiSeq System, the amplified TCR beta libraries were sequenced as 87-base-pair reads. The published analysis was carried out like this. Across the roughly 640 repertoires, a later analysis counted 75 million to 90 million unique TCR beta chains, 8.5 million to 12 million of which were shared by at least two donors. Raw reads were error-corrected and collapsed into unique sequences with a nearest-neighbor algorithm that merged closely related sequences to remove PCR and sequencing errors. CDR3 sequences were aligned to IMGT reference sequences to assign V, D and J gene segments. Each retained sequence needed at least a six-nucleotide match to both a V gene segment and a J gene segment. A rearrangement was called productive if the CDR3 had no stop codons and remained in frame with V and J, and every other rearrangement was called non-productive. Following IMGT convention, CDR3 was defined as the stretch from the second conserved V-encoded cysteine to the conserved J-encoded phenylalanine. Sequences without an unambiguous match to a single V gene segment were excluded from the earlier analysis of a few hundred of the donors. An earlier analysis of a few hundred of the donors called V segments functional above 56.7% productive rearrangements and segregating when the between-donor standard deviation exceeded 5%. A statistical classification framework was developed to diagnose cytomegalovirus status using the catalog of TCR beta chain sequences. In a later analysis, V and J genes were assigned by comparing TCR nucleotide sequences against IMGT/GENE-DB human TR gene sequences. In a later analysis, CDR3 sequences and most-parsimonious VDJ recombination scenarios were assigned using the TCRdist pipeline. A later analysis defined each TCR beta chain by its CDR3 amino acid sequence plus V-gene family, and excluded reads lacking a unique V-gene family. To address suspected cross-contamination and a sequencing artifact, a later analysis removed a few hundred highly shared, low-generation-probability nucleotide sequences. A later analysis calculated a clonal expansion index for each public chain from normalized within-repertoire ranks of inferred template counts. In a later analysis, generation probabilities were computed using a VDJ recombination model fitted to out-of-frame rearrangements, and the results were checked against IGoR. In a later analysis, hypergeometric tests were used to score TCR-TCR, TCR-HLA and TCR-CMV co-occurrence, with a repertoire-size bias correction applied to TCR pairs. A later analysis estimated false discovery rates by permuting HLA or CMV assignments 20 times. In a later analysis, co-occurring TCRs were grouped with DBSCAN, and TCRdist sequence similarity was added when clustering was performed within HLA-allele-positive subsets. For co-occurrence clustering, repertoires with fewer than 30,000 or more than 120,000 public chains were excluded, along with five repertoires with anomalous nucleotide sharing. What TCRdb holds here is the immuneACCESS table cut down to in-frame rearrangements. Part of the clones is not present; checked against another copy, under half of the missing clones reflect an unresolved V gene, and the others are unexplained. D and trimming come from the DNA, and the V and J calls and clone size come from that table. This sample is represented by roughly 130,000 clones; over 65% of them were singletons. The top ten hold around 4% of the sample.

A remark on this clone: It has no known antigen specificity. No quality values exist for individual bases; no much larger clone is one base distant.

The cohort consisted of hundreds of healthy bone marrow donors. At the time of sampling, all cohort members were nominally healthy, though unrecorded immune exposures were likely present. The donor was CMV seropositive and belonged to the group of 250 to 350 seropositive cohort members. A peripheral blood sample was collected from each donor, and TCR beta sequencing was performed on peripheral blood mononuclear cells. Genomic DNA was extracted from the blood cell samples with the Qiagen DNeasy Blood Extraction Kit. According to the germline V gene, CDR1 reads SGHTA and CDR2 reads FQGNSA. The cysteine opens and the phenylalanine closes a CDR3 of 13 amino acids. Just the 39-base CDR3 DNA is kept, in frame starting at base 1. V sheds 5 bases and J sheds 6 bases, leaving 11 bases between their ends.

This TCR derives from a young man in good health and CMV-seropositive. This receptor chain uses TRBV7-2 and TRBJ2-1; the best D guess is TRBD2, with 6 bases matching. Sequencing was performed on PBMCs. The CDR3 region: CASSDQGGNEQFF. DNA sequence: TGTGCCAGCAGCGATCAGGGAGGCAATGAGCAGTTCTTC.